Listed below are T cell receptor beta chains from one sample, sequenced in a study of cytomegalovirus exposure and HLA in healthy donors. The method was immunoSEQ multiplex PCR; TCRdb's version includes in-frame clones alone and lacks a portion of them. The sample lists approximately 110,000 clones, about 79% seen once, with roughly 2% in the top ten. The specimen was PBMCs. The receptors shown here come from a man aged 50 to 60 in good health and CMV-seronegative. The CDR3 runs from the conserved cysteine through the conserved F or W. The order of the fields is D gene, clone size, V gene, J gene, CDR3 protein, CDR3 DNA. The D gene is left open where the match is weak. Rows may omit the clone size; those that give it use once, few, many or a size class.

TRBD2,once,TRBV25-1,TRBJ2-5,CASSENWGGNGETQYF,TGTGCCAGCAGTGAAAATTGGGGGGGGAATGGAGAGACCCAGTACTTC
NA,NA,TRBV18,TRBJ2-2,CASSPPEGARELFF,TGTGCCAGCTCACCACCAGAAGGGGCCCGGGAGCTGTTTTTT
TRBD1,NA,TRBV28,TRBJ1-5,CASRQTGSGQPQHF,TGTGCCAGCAGGCAGACAGGGAGCGGTCAGCCCCAGCATTTT
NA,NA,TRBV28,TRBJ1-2,CASRSVRGYTF,TGTGCCAGCCGATCCGTCCGGGGCTACACCTTC
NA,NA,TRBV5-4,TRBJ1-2,CASSWGTPNYGYTF,TGTGCCAGCAGCTGGGGGACTCCAAACTATGGCTACACCTTC
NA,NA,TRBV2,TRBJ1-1,CASSEGRGNTEAFF,TGTGCCAGCAGTGAAGGAAGGGGGAACACTGAAGCTTTCTTT
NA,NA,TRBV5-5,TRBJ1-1,CASSYHRARDTEAFF,TGTGCCAGCAGCTACCACAGGGCCCGGGACACTGAAGCTTTCTTT
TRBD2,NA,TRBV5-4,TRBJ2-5,CASSLAKIRGGETQYF,TGTGCCAGCAGCTTGGCCAAGATACGGGGGGGGGAGACCCAGTACTTC
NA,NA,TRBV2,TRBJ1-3,CASSELGLKSSGNTIYF,TGTGCCAGCAGTGAACTGGGCTTAAAAAGTTCTGGAAACACCATATATTTT
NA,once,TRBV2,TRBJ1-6,CATHGGSHNSPLHF,TGTGCCACCCACGGGGGAAGCCATAATTCACCCCTCCACTTT
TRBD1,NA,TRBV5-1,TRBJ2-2,CASSPPGTGLPGELFF,TGCGCCAGCAGTCCTCCCGGGACAGGGCTCCCCGGGGAGCTGTTTTTT
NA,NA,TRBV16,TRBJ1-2,CASSQSSGNYGYTF,TGTGCCAGCAGCCAATCGTCGGGTAACTATGGCTACACCTTC
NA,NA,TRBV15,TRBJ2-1,CATSGESGSGYYNEQFF,TGTGCCACCAGCGGAGAGTCCGGTAGCGGATATTACAATGAGCAGTTCTTC
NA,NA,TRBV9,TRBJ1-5,CASSVETLWASHNQPQHF,TGTGCCAGCAGCGTAGAAACCCTATGGGCGTCCCATAATCAGCCCCAGCATTTT
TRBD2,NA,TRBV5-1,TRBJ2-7,CASSSLAGAYEQYF,TGCGCCAGCAGCTCCCTAGCGGGGGCCTACGAGCAGTACTTC
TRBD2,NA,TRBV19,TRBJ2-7,CASSIASGYYEQYF,TGTGCCAGTAGTATAGCTAGCGGGTACTACGAGCAGTACTTC
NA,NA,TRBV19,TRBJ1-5,CASSLAGAPNQPQHF,TGTGCCAGTAGTCTTGCAGGGGCGCCGAATCAGCCCCAGCATTTT
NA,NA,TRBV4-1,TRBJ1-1,CASSQDTDSEAFF,TGCGCCAGCAGCCAAGACACGGACAGTGAAGCTTTCTTT
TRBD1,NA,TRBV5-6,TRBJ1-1,CASSGQVHTEAFF,TGTGCCAGCAGTGGACAGGTCCACACTGAAGCTTTCTTT
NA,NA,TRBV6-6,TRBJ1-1,CASSYMGGTEAFF,TGTGCCAGCAGTTACATGGGAGGCACTGAAGCTTTCTTT
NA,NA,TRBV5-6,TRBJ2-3,CASSARVDTQYF,TGTGCCAGCAGCGCCCGAGTAGATACGCAGTATTTT
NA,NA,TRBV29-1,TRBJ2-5,CSVSSTFFQETQYF,TGCAGCGTCAGCTCGACTTTTTTCCAAGAGACCCAGTACTTC
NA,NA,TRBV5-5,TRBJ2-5,CASSSETQYF,TGTGCCAGCAGCTCGGAGACCCAGTACTTC
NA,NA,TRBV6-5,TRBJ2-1,CASREGADQQDEQFF,TGTGCCAGCAGGGAGGGAGCCGACCAACAGGATGAGCAGTTCTTC
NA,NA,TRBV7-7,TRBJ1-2,CASSRRENGYTF,TGTGCCAGCAGCCGCAGGGAAAATGGCTACACCTTC
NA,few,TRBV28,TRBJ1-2,CASSLLQGPYGYTF,TGTGCCAGCAGTTTGTTACAGGGACCCTATGGCTACACCTTC
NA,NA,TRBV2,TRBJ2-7,CALGGDAYSYEQYF,TGTGCCTTAGGCGGGGACGCATACTCCTACGAGCAGTACTTC
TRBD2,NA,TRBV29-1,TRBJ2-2,CSVPPPGGGELFF,TGCAGCGTTCCCCCCCCGGGGGGCGGGGAGCTGTTTTTT
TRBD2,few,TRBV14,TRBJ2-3,CASSQASGGTDTQYF,TGTGCCAGCAGCCAAGCTAGCGGGGGGACAGATACGCAGTATTTT
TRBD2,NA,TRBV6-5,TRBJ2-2,CASSHSGGGATGELFF,TGTGCCAGCAGTCACTCGGGCGGGGGGGCCACCGGGGAGCTGTTTTTT
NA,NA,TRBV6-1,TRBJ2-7,CASSETDSYEQYF,TGTGCCAGCAGTGAAACCGACAGCTACGAGCAGTACTTC
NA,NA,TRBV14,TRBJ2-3,CATSAPGTRTDTQYF,TGTGCCACCTCGGCCCCGGGGACTCGCACAGATACGCAGTATTTT
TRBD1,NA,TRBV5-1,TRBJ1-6,CASSLLGQGSPENSPLHF,TGCGCCAGCAGCTTGTTAGGACAGGGCTCCCCTGAGAATTCACCCCTCCACTTT
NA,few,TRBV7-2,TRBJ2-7,CARTAGQKSEQYF,TGTGCCAGGACGGCGGGGCAGAAATCCGAGCAGTACTTC
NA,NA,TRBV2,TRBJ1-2,CASSLDSPNYGYTF,TGTGCCAGCAGCCTGGACAGCCCTAACTATGGCTACACCTTC
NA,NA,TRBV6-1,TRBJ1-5,CASSEQQGNQPQHF,TGTGCCAGCAGTGAACAGCAGGGCAATCAGCCCCAGCATTTT
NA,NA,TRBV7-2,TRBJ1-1,CASSRNGKEVTEAFF,TGTGCCAGCAGCAGAAACGGGAAAGAGGTCACTGAAGCTTTCTTT
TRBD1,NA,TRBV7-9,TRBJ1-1,CASSLDRGRTEAFF,TGTGCCAGCAGCTTGGACAGGGGTAGGACTGAAGCTTTCTTT
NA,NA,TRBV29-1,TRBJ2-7,CSVTQGYEQYF,TGCAGCGTTACACAGGGCTACGAGCAGTACTTC
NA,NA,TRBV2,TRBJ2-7,CASRAFGTQSSYEQYF,TGTGCCAGCAGGGCCTTCGGGACACAAAGCTCCTACGAGCAGTACTTC
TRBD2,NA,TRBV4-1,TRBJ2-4,CASSQDRGGLLAKNIQYF,TGCGCCAGCAGCCAAGATCGGGGGGGACTTCTAGCCAAAAACATTCAGTACTTC
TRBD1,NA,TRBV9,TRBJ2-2,CASSVGQGPGELFF,TGTGCCAGCAGCGTAGGACAGGGTCCGGGGGAGCTGTTTTTT
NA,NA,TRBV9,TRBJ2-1,CASSGGQAYNEQFF,TGTGCCAGCAGCGGGGGCCAAGCCTACAATGAGCAGTTCTTC
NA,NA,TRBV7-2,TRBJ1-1,CASSPVSDTEAFF,TGTGCCAGCAGCCCGGTTAGTGACACTGAAGCTTTCTTT
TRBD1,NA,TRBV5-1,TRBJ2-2,CASSLQVPGQGDGELFF,TGCGCCAGCAGCTTACAGGTTCCGGGACAGGGGGACGGGGAGCTGTTTTTT
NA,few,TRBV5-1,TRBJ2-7,CASSIYEQYF,TGCGCCAGCAGCATATACGAGCAGTACTTC
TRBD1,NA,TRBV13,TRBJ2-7,CASSARGQGSYEQYF,TGTGCCAGCAGCGCGCGAGGACAGGGTAGCTACGAGCAGTACTTC
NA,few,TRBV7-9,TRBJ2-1,CSSSLYDEQFF,TGTTCCAGCAGCCTCTACGATGAGCAGTTCTTC
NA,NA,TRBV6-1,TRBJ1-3,CASRRGTGNTIYF,TGTGCCAGCAGACGGGGAACTGGAAACACCATATATTTT
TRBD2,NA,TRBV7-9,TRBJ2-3,CSSSRSGGATDTQYF,TGTTCCAGCAGTCGTAGCGGGGGGGCCACAGATACGCAGTATTTT